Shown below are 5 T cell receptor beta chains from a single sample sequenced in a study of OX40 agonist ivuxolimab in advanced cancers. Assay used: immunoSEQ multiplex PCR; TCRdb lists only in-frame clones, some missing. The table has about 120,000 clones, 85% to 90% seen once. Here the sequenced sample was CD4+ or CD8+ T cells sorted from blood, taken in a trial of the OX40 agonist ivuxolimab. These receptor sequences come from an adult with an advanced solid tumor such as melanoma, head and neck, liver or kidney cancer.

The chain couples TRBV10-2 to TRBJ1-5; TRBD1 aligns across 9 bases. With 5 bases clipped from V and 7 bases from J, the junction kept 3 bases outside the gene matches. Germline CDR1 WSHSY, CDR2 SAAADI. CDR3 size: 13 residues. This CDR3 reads CASSTQGAQPQHF. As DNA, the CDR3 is TGCGCCAGCAGTACACAGGGGGCACAGCCCCAGCATTTT.

The CDR3 DNA reads TGTGCCATCAGTGTCGGACAGCGTTCAGGAGGCTACACCTTC. Its protein is CAISVGQRSGGYTF. The rearrangement uses TRBV10-3 and TRBJ1-2; D is possibly TRBD1 (6 bases). V lost 4 bases to trimming and J lost 8 bases, with 17 bases between them. This CDR3 is 14 amino acids long. Germline CDR1 ENHRY, CDR2 SYGVKD.

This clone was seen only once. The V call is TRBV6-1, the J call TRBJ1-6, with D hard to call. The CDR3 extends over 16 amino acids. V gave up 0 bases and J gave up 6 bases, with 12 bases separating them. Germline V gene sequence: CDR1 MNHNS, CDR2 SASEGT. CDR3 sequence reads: CASSEAKTQTNSPLHF. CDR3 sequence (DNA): TGTGCCAGCAGTGAAGCGAAGACACAAACTAATTCACCCCTCCACTTT.

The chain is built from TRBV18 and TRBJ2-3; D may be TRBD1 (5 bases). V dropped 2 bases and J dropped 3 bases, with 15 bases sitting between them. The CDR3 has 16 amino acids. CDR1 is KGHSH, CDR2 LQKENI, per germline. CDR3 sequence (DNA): TGTGCCAGCTCACCAGGGTGGGCAGGGATAACAGATACGCAGTATTTT. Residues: CASSPGWAGITDTQYF.

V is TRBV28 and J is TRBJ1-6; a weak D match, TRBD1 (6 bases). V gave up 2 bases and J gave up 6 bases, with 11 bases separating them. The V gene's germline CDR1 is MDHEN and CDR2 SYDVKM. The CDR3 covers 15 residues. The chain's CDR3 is CASSLGGGGNSPLHF. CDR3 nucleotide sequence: TGTGCCAGCAGTTTAGGAGGGGGGGGTAATTCACCCCTCCACTTT.